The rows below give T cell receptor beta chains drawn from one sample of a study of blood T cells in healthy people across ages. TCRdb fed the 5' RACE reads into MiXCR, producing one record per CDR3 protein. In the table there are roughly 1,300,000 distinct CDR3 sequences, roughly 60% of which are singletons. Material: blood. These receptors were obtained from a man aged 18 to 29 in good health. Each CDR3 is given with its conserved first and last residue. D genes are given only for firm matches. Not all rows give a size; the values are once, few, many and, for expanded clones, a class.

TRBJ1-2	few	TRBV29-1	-	CSAHGGQNYGYTF	TGCAGCGCCCACGGGGGGCAGAACTATGGCTACACCTTC
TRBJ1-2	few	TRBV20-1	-	CSAYIRKDTNYGYTF	TGCAGTGCTTACATAAGAAAGGACACCAACTATGGCTACACCTTC
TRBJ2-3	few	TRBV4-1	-	CASSPFGLSSDTQYF	TGCGCCAGCAGCCCTTTCGGACTGTCATCAGATACGCAGTATTTT
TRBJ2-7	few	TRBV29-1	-	CNLGVGVQYF	TGCAACCTTGGGGTGGGTGTGCAGTACTTC
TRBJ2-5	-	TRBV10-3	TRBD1	CAISTLTGSQETQYF	TGTGCCATCAGTACCCTGACAGGGAGCCAAGAGACCCAGTACTTC
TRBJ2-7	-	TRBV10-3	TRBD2	CAISTSGGFSVWEQYF	TGTGCCATCAGCACTAGCGGGGGCTTCTCCGTGTGGGAGCAGTACTTC
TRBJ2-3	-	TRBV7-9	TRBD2	CASRRLATEDTQYF	TGTGCCAGCCGCAGACTAGCGACTGAAGATACGCAGTATTTT
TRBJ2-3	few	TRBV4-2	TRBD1	CASSQDPGTDPTDTQYF	TGTGCCAGCAGCCAAGATCCCGGGACAGACCCCACAGATACGCAGTATTTT
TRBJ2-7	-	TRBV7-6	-	CASSLAPQASSYEQYF	TGTGCCAGCAGCCTAGCCCCCCAGGCCAGCTCCTACGAGCAGTACTTC
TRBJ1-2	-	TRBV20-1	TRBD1	CSAQRGLGGYTF	TGCAGTGCGCAGAGGGGGCTTGGTGGCTACACCTTC
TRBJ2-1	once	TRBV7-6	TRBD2	CASSLEASGGYEQFF	TGTGCCAGCAGCTTAGAAGCTAGCGGGGGGTATGAGCAGTTCTTC
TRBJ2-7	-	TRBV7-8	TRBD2	CASSLARSGGEQYF	TGTGCCAGCAGCTTAGCGCGTTCGGGGGGCGAGCAGTACTTC
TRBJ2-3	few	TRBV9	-	CASSVGPTPLTDTQYF	TGTGCCAGCAGCGTAGGGCCGACCCCTCTCACAGATACGCAGTATTTT
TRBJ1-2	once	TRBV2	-	CASSVADGNYGYTF	TGTGCCAGCAGTGTCGCGGACGGTAACTATGGCTACACCTTC
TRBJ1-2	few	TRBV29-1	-	CSVGEGAHGYTF	TGCAGCGTTGGAGAAGGGGCGCACGGCTACACCTTC
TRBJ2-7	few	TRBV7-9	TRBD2	CATSPVAGEQYF	TGTGCCACAAGCCCAGTAGCGGGCGAGCAGTACTTC
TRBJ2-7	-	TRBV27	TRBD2	CASSLQRELGEQYF	TGTGCCAGCAGTTTGCAGCGGGAGCTGGGCGAGCAGTACTTC
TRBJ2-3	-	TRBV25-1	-	CASSESLTSTDTQYF	TGTGCCAGCAGTGAATCATTGACTAGCACAGATACGCAGTATTTT
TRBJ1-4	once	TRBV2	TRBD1	CASRGGQGGEKLFF	TGTGCCAGCAGAGGAGGACAGGGTGGGGAAAAACTGTTTTTT
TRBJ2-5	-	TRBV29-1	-	CSVEVPGVPYERYF	TGCAGCGTTGAAGTCCCAGGGGTCCCCTACGAGCGGTACTTC
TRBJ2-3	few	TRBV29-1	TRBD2	CSVEGIAGGPDTQYF	TGCAGCGTTGAAGGGATAGCGGGAGGGCCAGATACGCAGTATTTT
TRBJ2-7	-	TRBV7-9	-	CASSQTGSYYEQYF	TGTGCCAGCAGCCAGACCGGGTCCTATTACGAGCAGTACTTC
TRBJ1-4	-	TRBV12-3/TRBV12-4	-	CASRGGDNEKLFF	TGTGCCAGCAGGGGCGGGGACAATGAAAAACTGTTTTTT
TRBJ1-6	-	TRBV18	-	CASSPFFRGTDSGYNSPLHF	TGTGCCAGCTCACCTTTTTTCCGAGGTACAGATTCCGGGTATAATTCACCCCTCCACTTT
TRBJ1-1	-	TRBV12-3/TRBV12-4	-	CASRVGGMNTEAFF	TGTGCCAGCAGGGTGGGGGGAATGAACACTGAAGCTTTCTTT
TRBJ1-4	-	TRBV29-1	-	CSVSMGANEKLFF	TGCAGCGTCTCAATGGGGGCTAATGAAAAACTGTTTTTT
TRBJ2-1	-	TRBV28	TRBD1	CVSVDRAVNEQFF	TGTGTCAGCGTGGACAGGGCGGTAAATGAGCAGTTCTTC
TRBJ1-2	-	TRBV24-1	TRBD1	CATSDFGQGGYTF	TGTGCCACCAGTGATTTCGGACAGGGTGGCTACACCTTC
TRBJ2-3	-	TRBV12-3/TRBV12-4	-	CASSPAPGGDTDTQYF	TGTGCCAGCAGTCCAGCACCAGGGGGGGACACAGATACGCAGTATTTT
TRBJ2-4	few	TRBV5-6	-	CASSLSPAGGNIQYF	TGTGCCAGCAGCTTGAGTCCGGCAGGAGGAAACATTCAGTACTTC
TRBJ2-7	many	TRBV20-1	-	CSARPQRGGSSYEQYF	TGCAGTGCTAGACCGCAGAGGGGGGGAAGCTCCTACGAGCAGTACTTC
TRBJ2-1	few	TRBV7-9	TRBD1	CASSSDRADEQFF	TGTGCCAGCAGCTCCGACAGGGCGGATGAGCAGTTCTTC
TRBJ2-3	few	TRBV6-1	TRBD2	CASSEAIAGTSDAQYF	TGTGCCAGCAGTGAGGCTATCGCGGGGACTAGCGATGCTCAGTATTTT
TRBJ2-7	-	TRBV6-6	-	CASSYSIHDSGRNEQYF	TGTGCCAGCAGTTACTCGATTCATGATTCAGGGAGGAACGAGCAGTACTTC
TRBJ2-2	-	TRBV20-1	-	CSARDRGGRNTGELFF	TGCAGTGCTAGAGATCGGGGTGGGAGGAACACCGGGGAGCTGTTTTTT
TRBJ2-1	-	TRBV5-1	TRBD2	CASSSTLAVHNEQFF	TGCGCCAGCAGCTCGACACTAGCGGTCCACAATGAGCAGTTCTTC
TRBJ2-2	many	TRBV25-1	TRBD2	CASRGTSGGAGELFF	TGTGCCAGCAGAGGGACTAGCGGGGGGGCCGGGGAGCTGTTTTTT
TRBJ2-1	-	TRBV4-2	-	CASSHPVVGDEQFF	TGTGCCAGCAGCCACCCGGTCGTAGGGGATGAGCAGTTCTTC
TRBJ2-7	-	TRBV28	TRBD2	CASSSIWTSGRALDEQYF	TGTGCCAGCAGTTCCATCTGGACTAGCGGGAGGGCACTGGACGAGCAGTACTTC
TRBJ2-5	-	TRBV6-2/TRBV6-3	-	CASSPPTGAGTQYF	TGTGCCAGCAGCCCACCAACAGGTGCGGGGACCCAGTACTTC
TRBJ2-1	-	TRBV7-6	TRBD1	CASSQVTGGDEQFF	TGTGCCAGCAGCCAAGTGACAGGGGGCGATGAGCAGTTCTTC
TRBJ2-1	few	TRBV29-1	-	CSVGGTLLHEQFF	TGCAGCGTTGGCGGGACACTTTTACATGAGCAGTTCTTC
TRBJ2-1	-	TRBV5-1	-	CASRGGGDYYNEQFF	TGCGCCAGCAGGGGCGGAGGGGATTACTACAATGAGCAGTTCTTC
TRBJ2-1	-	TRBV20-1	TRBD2	CSGDEGLAGYNEQFF	TGCAGTGGGGACGAGGGACTAGCGGGGTACAATGAGCAGTTCTTC
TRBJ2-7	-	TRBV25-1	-	CASSRIGREQYF	TGTGCCAGCAGTCGGATAGGGCGCGAGCAGTACTTC
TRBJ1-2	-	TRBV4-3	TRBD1	CASSQYRDRGEGYTF	TGCGCCAGCAGCCAATACCGGGACAGGGGAGAAGGCTACACCTTC
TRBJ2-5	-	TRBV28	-	CASSLEGKGRIQETQYF	TGTGCCAGCAGTTTAGAAGGGAAGGGGCGGATCCAAGAGACCCAGTACTTC
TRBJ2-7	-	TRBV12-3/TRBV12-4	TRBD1	CASSTGQVAWSYEQYF	TGTGCCAGCAGTACTGGACAGGTCGCATGGTCCTACGAGCAGTACTTC
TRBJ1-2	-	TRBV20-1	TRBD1	CSARNAGQGAFGYTF	TGCAGTGCCCGGAACGCGGGACAGGGGGCCTTTGGCTACACCTTC